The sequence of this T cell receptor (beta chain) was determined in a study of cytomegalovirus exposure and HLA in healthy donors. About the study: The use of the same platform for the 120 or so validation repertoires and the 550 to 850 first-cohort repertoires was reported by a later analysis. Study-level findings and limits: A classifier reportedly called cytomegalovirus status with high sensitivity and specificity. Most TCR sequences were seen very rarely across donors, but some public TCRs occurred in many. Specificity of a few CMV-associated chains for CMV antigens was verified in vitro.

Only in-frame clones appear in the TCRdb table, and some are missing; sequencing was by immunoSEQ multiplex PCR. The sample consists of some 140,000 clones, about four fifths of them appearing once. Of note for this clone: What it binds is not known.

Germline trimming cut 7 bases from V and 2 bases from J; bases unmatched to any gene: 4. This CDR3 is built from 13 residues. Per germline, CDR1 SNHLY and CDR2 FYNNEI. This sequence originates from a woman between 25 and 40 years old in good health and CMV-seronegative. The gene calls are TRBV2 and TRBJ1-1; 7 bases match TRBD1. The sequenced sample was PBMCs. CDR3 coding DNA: TGTGCCAGCACCGGACAGGCTAACACTGAAGCTTTCTTT. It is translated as CASTGQANTEAFF. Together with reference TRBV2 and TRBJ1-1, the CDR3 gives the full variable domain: EPEVTQTPSHQVTQMGQEVILRCVPISNHLYFYWYRQILGQKVEFLVSFYNNEISEKSEIFDDQFSVERPDGSNFTLKIRSTKLEDSAMYFCASTGQANTEAFFGQGTRLTVV.